Reported below is one TCR beta chain. This specimen belongs to a study of blood T cell repertoires in COVID-19. Clones were sequenced by immunoSEQ multiplex PCR, and TCRdb holds only the in-frame ones, with some missing. This sample has 110,000 or so clones, with over 70% found just once. After removal of 4 bases from V and 2 bases from J, the junction contained 4 bases not matched to a gene. This CDR3 is built from 14 residues. Per the germline V gene, CDR1 is SGHRS and CDR2 is YFSETQ. The sequenced sample was peripheral blood. The rearrangement joins TRBV5-1 to TRBJ1-2, with 8 bases identical to TRBD1. This sequence was found in a man aged 45-60 years with acute or convalescent COVID-19. Written as DNA, the CDR3 is TGCGCCAGCAGCCCGCGGACAGGGAACTATGGCTACACCTTC. It translates to CASSPRTGNYGYTF.